These 22 T cell receptor beta chains were sequenced from one sample in a study of cytomegalovirus exposure and HLA in healthy donors (dated by TCRdb to the late 2010s). The library was obtained by the immunoSEQ multiplex PCR assay. The multiplex PCR relied on a mix of 60 forward primers for TCR Vbeta segments and 13 reverse primers for TCR Jbeta segments. Drawn from immuneACCESS, this table holds only the in-frame rearrangements with V and J called that TCRdb kept. Clones are partly lost; checked studies trace under half to an unresolved V gene and leave the rest unexplained. In all, the sample holds roughly 150,000 clones, and 70% to 90% of those were seen once. The ten largest clones take up 2% to 2.5% of the sample. Sequencing was carried out using PBMCs. These receptors were collected from a woman aged 18-29 years in good health and CMV-seronegative.

The genes are TRBV2 and TRBJ2-3; 8 nucleotides line up with TRBD1. This CDR3 spans 18 amino acids. The germline V gene has CDR1 SNHLY and CDR2 FYNNEI. Trimming removed 4 bases from V and 2 bases from J; junction bases left unmatched: 14. In DNA form, the CDR3 reads TGTGCCAGCAGTGTGAAGGACAGGGTCAGGGGGGCCACAGATACGCAGTATTTT. This translates into CASSVKDRVRGATDTQYF.

The chain has TRBV5-1 and TRBJ2-1; 8 bases agree with TRBD1. CDR1 is SGHRS and CDR2 is YFSETQ in the germline V gene. The J segment lost 2 bases and the V segment lost 5 bases, leaving 6 bases of the junction unmatched. This CDR3 is 15 amino acids long. The DNA of the CDR3 is TGCGCCAGCAGACAAGCAGGGGGCGCCTACAATGAGCAGTTCTTC. Its protein is CASRQAGGAYNEQFF.

The chain uses TRBV19 and TRBJ1-5; TRBD1 matches 11 bases. Trimming removed 10 bases from V and 2 bases from J; junction bases left unmatched: 7. CDR1 is LNHDA and CDR2 is SQIVND in the germline V gene (reference sequence). The CDR3 is made up of 15 amino acids. In nucleotides, the CDR3 is TGTGCCATTGGGACAGGGGGAGTCGGCAATCAGCCCCAGCATTTT. Its translation: CAIGTGGVGNQPQHF.

The chain uses TRBV16 and TRBJ1-5, with a tentative D call TRBD1 (5 bases). Per germline, CDR1 KGHSY and CDR2 FQNENV. CDR3 length: 16 amino acids. The V end lost 3 bases, the J end lost 4 bases, and 16 bases lay between the germline ends. The CDR3 coding sequence is TGTGCCAGCAGCCACGGAGTCGGGGGGGGTAATCAGCCCCAGCATTTT. Amino acids: CASSHGVGGGNQPQHF.

This clone turned up a few times. The chain carries TRBV25-1 and TRBJ2-7, with no clear D. Germline lookup yields CDR1 MGHDK and CDR2 SYGVNS. The germline V and J ends were trimmed by 6 bases and 2 bases, with 11 bases remaining between them. This CDR3 has 13 amino acids. The CDR3 loop reads CASSDSLAYEQYF. CDR3 nucleotides: TGTGCCAGCAGCGACTCATTGGCCTACGAGCAGTACTTC.

The chain joins TRBV30 to TRBJ1-5; D remains ambiguous. From germline, CDR1 is GTSNPN and CDR2 SVGIG (reference sequence). Trimming shortened V by 1 base and J by 3 bases, and 7 bases separated the two germline ends. The CDR3 sequence is 13 residues long. The CDR3, as DNA: TGTGCCTGGAGTGGCGGGCCCAATCAGCCCCAGCATTTT. Protein: CAWSGGPNQPQHF. The whole variable domain, filled in from reference TRBV30 and TRBJ1-5, reads SQTIHQWPATLVQPVGSPLSLECTVEGTSNPNLYWYRQAAGRGLQLLFYSVGIGQISSEVPQNLSASRPQDRQFILSSKKLLLSDSGFYLCAWSGGPNQPQHFGDGTRLSIL.

The chain couples TRBV28 to TRBJ2-3; TRBD2 agrees at 10 bases. The CDR3 has 17 residues. Germline CDR1 MDHEN, CDR2 SYDVKM. The J segment lost 6 bases and the V segment lost 6 bases, leaving 15 bases of the junction unmatched. CDR3 region: CASRSPHSGGMGDTQYF. CDR3 in DNA: TGTGCCAGCAGATCGCCACATAGCGGGGGGATGGGGGATACGCAGTATTTT.

The V gene is TRBV2, the J gene TRBJ2-1; D unclear. The CDR3 spans 14 residues. The germline V gene has CDR1 SNHLY and CDR2 FYNNEI. Trimming left V 2 bases short and J 5 bases short, with 10 bases between. This CDR3 reads CASSEFVTHNEQFF. The DNA of the CDR3 is TGTGCCAGCAGTGAATTCGTGACACACAATGAGCAGTTCTTC.

This chain uses TRBV14 with TRBJ2-7; maybe TRBD1 (5 bases). Trimming took off 4 bases at V and 0 bases at J, with 10 bases between the two ends. The CDR3 consists of 14 residues. Germline V gene lookup returns CDR1 SGHDN and CDR2 FVKESK. This chain's CDR3 is CASSLLDSSYEQYF. DNA for the CDR3: TGTGCCAGCAGCCTTCTAGACAGCTCCTACGAGCAGTACTTC.

The chain is built from TRBV28 and TRBJ2-7; D is unclear. Trimming pared 6 bases from V and 0 bases from J, leaving 15 bases between. This CDR3 contains 15 residues. The germline CDR1 and CDR2 sequences are MDHEN and SYDVKM. In DNA, the CDR3 is TGTGCCAGCAGGACCTCGACAAGGTACTCCTACGAGCAGTACTTC. This gives the protein CASRTSTRYSYEQYF.

The chain combines TRBV7-2 with TRBJ2-5, with D hard to call. The CDR3 runs 15 residues. V lost 5 bases and J 2 bases, leaving 15 bases between the germline ends. Germline CDR1 and CDR2: SGHTA and FQGNSA. DNA for the CDR3: TGTGCCAGCAGCCGAACCGGCAGAGGTCAAGAGACCCAGTACTTC. It specifies CASSRTGRGQETQYF. Variable domain in full (rest from reference TRBV7-2 and TRBJ2-5): GAGVSQSPSNKVTEKGKDVELRCDPISGHTALYWYRQSLGQGLEFLIYFQGNSAPDKSGLPSDRFSAERTGGSVSTLTIQRTQQEDSAVYLCASSRTGRGQETQYFGPGTRLLVL.

The chain links TRBV28 to TRBJ2-5; D gene unclear. The J call may not be correct, given that the DNA end is closer to TRBJ2-7. The CDR3 has 16 residues. Per the germline V gene, CDR1 is MDHEN and CDR2 is SYDVKM. The CDR3: CASRQTRSRSSYEQYF. In nucleotides, the CDR3 is TGTGCCAGCAGACAAACACGGTCGAGGAGCTCCTACGAGCAGTACTTC.

V is TRBV5-8 and J is TRBJ2-4; D gene unclear. Looked up from germline, CDR1 is SGHTS and CDR2 is YDEGEE. This CDR3 has 14 amino acids. Trimming left V 2 bases short and J 5 bases short, with 11 bases between. The CDR3 coding sequence is TGTGCCAGCAGCTTAGACATTACCGAAAACATTCAGTACTTC. This translates into CASSLDITENIQYF.

The chain links TRBV6-1 to TRBJ2-3; D unresolved. V lost 6 bases to trimming and J lost 1 base, with 8 bases between them. Germline V lookup: CDR1 MNHNS, CDR2 SASEGT. CDR3 size: 13 residues. The CDR3 DNA reads TGTGCCAGCAGGGAGCCGGGCACAGATACGCAGTATTTT. This sequence encodes CASREPGTDTQYF.

This clone was observed once. This chain uses TRBV7-9 with TRBJ1-1; D not resolved. Trimming took 4 bases from V and 1 from J, leaving 7 bases between them. This CDR3 contains 13 residues. Germline V CDR1 and CDR2: SEHNR, FQNEAQ (reference sequence). The CDR3 here is CASSSYRNTEAFF. Written as DNA, the CDR3 is TGTGCCAGCAGCTCTTACAGGAACACTGAAGCTTTCTTT.

V usage is TRBV6-1 and J usage is TRBJ2-1; a weak D match, TRBD2 (5 bases). The V end was cut by 1 base, the J end by 12 bases, with 10 bases between. CDR1 and CDR2 (germline): MNHNS, SASEGT. This CDR3 region has 12 residues. CDR3 sequence reads: CASSEVASTQFF. DNA of the CDR3: TGTGCCAGCAGTGAAGTCGCTAGCACGCAGTTCTTC.

The table lists this clone with a count of one. The chain combines TRBV11-2 with TRBJ2-1, with TRBD2 matching over 11 bases. The CDR3 has 15 residues. Germline values: CDR1 SGHAT, CDR2 FQNNGV. The V segment lost 6 bases and the J segment 5 bases; nucleotides outside the gene matches: 6. CDR3 loop: CASRRVGLADNEQFF. The CDR3 coding sequence is TGTGCCAGCAGGCGGGTGGGACTAGCGGACAATGAGCAGTTCTTC.

This clone was observed a single time. The chain carries TRBV7-6 and TRBJ2-6; D is possibly TRBD1 (6 bases). This CDR3 is built from 15 residues. V lost 3 bases, J lost 4 bases, and 10 bases lay in between. Germline V CDR1 and CDR2: SGHVS, FNYEAQ. The CDR3 DNA is TGTGCCAGCAGCTTCGGACAGACCGGGGCCAACGTCCTGACTTTC. Translated: CASSFGQTGANVLTF.

The chain employs TRBV5-4 and TRBJ1-2; D unclear. Germline loops: CDR1 SGHNT, CDR2 YYREEE (reference sequence). The CDR3 is 15 amino acids. Trimming removed 4 bases at V and 0 bases at J, with 13 bases between. CDR3 region: CASSVPEVANYGYTF. The CDR3, as DNA: TGTGCCAGCAGCGTCCCCGAGGTCGCTAACTATGGCTACACCTTC.

The chain employs TRBV18 and TRBJ2-1; 7 nucleotides match TRBD2. The CDR3 runs to 17 residues. With 4 bases clipped from V and 0 bases from J, the junction kept 9 bases outside the gene matches. Germline lookup yields CDR1 KGHSH and CDR2 LQKENI. The CDR3 reads CASSLLGAGDSYNEQFF. The CDR3 nucleotides read TGTGCCAGCTCACTTCTTGGGGCGGGGGACTCCTACAATGAGCAGTTCTTC.

The rearrangement links TRBV7-8 to TRBJ2-5; TRBD1 aligns across 9 bases. J was trimmed by 4 bases and V by 6 bases; bases with no gene match: 6. The germline V gene has CDR1 SGHVS and CDR2 FQNEAQ. This CDR3 has 14 residues. The CDR3 loop reads CASRWDREGETQYF. CDR3 coding DNA: TGTGCCAGCAGGTGGGACAGGGAAGGAGAGACCCAGTACTTC.

Comment on this clone: The same CDR3 can be traced to other DNA sequences in this sample. The rearrangement uses TRBV18 and TRBJ1-5; D perhaps matches TRBD1 (6 bases). Germline V gene lookup returns CDR1 KGHSH and CDR2 LQKENI. The CDR3 has 13 amino acids. The V gene lost 3 bases and the J gene lost 7 bases, with 10 bases spanning the gap. The CDR3 DNA is TGTGCCAGCTCACCCTACAGGGACCAGCCCCAGCATTTT. This encodes CASSPYRDQPQHF.